This TCR beta chain came from a study of cytomegalovirus exposure and HLA in healthy donors. The ends were cut back, 5 bases at V and 4 bases at J, with 14 bases in the middle. The CDR3 spans 14 residues. Germline V gene data show CDR1 as MNHEY and CDR2 as SVGAGI. This clone was observed once. In the PCR, 60 Vbeta and 13 Jbeta primers were used. Authors' methods: There were about 80 million unique TCR beta chains by a later count, and around 10 million of them were shared. Assay used: immunoSEQ multiplex PCR; TCRdb lists only in-frame clones, some missing. From that table come the V and J calls and clone size; the DNA was used to work out D and trimming. The sample lists about 140,000 clones, approximately 78% occurring once.

The source of this sequence is a woman in her late teens or twenties in good health and CMV-seropositive. The sequencing input was PBMCs. This chain uses TRBV6-5 with TRBJ1-2; D not certain. The CDR3 protein is CASSASRRSYGYTF. The CDR3 bases are TGTGCCAGCAGTGCTAGTAGAAGGTCCTATGGCTACACCTTC.